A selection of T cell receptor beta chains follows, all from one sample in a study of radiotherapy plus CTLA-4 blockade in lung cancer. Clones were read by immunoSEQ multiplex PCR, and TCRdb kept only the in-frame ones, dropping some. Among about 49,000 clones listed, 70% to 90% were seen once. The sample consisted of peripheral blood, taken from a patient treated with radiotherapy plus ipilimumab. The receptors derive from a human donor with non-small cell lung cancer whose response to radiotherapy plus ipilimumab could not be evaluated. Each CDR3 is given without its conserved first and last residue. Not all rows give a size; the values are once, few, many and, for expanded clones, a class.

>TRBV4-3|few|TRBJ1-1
ASSQELRGRGSTEAF
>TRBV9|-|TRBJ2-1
ASSVSTGSYNEQF
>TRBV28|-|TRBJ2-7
ASSSPGLTYEQY
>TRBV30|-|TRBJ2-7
AWSSFSSRYEQY
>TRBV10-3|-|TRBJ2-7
AIAGRSSPTYEQY
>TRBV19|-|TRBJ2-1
ASSMGEGDEQF
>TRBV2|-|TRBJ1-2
ASSETLSGGGQYGYT
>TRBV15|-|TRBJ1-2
ATSRDYSTDRYGYT
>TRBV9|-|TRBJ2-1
ASSVVGLPYNEQF
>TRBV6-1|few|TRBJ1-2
ASSEPPTAHLRGYT
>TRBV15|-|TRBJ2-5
ATSSGGTSGSGETQY
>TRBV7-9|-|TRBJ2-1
ASSLAPLHTSGSLNEQF
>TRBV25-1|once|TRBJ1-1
ASKETGVNEAF
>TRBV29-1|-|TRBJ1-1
SGLMGYDREAF
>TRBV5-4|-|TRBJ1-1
ASSSLWGGVEAF
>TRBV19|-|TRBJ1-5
ASMGQGGQPQH
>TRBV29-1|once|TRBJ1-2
SVERDYGYT
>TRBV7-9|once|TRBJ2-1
ASSQYSISYNEQF
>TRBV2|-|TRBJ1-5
ASRGTEGGQPQH
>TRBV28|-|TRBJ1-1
ASSRQGARPEAF
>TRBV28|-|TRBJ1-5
ASSYGQGFRQPQH
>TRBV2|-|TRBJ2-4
ASMNRGSDIQY
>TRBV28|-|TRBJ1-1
ASSALKWGMNTEAF
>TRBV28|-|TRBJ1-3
ASSFRLTQENTIY
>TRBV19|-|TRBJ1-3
ASKWGYDSGNTIY
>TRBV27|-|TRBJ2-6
ASSPLGTSGTAGANVLT
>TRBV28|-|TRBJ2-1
ASSLLRLAGNEQF
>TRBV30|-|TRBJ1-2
AWSYGSGANYGYT
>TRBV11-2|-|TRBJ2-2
ASSPAGTGELF
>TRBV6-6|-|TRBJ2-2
ASSRPGQENTGELF
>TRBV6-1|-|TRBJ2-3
ASRAPGQGTDTQY
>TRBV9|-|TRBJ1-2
ASSKAVAPLYGYT
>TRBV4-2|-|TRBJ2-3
ASSQTSGSGDTQY
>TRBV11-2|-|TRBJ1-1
ASSLGGTGSQFTEAF
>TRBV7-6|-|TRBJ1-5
ASSDRVTNQPQH
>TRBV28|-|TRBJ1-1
ASSQAGTGDTEAF
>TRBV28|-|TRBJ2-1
ATLGDRGHNEQF
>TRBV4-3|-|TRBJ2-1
ASSQDVDGGRSYNEQF
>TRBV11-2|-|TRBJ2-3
ASTATGSSDTQY
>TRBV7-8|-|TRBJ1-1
ASSQRGEAF
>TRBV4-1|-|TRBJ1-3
ASSQIAFDRYSGNTIY
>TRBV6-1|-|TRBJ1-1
ASSEVTPGNTEAF
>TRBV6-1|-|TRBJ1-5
ASSPAGGRNQPQH
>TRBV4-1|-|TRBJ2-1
ASSQVFGSSYNEQF
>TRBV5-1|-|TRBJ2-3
ASSLEQATQY
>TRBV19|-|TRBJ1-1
ASSPGEEWAEAF
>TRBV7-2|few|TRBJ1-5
ASSLAGASGNNQPQH
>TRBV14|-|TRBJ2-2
ASSRQGRELF
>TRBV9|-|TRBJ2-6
ASSGTGQGWVSGANVLT
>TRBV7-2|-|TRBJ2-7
ASSNGLVALPEQY
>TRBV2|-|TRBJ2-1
ASRGRGSYNEQF